A single sample gave rise to the 31 T cell receptor beta chains below, sequenced in a study of a mutant IDH1 vaccine in newly diagnosed glioma. Some clones are missing from TCRdb's copy, which holds only in-frame ones; the method was immunoSEQ multiplex PCR. The sample has some 13,000 clones, around three quarters seen once; the top ten hold about 4%. For these receptors, no antigen is known. Time point reported: week 47, end of study. Each vaccine dose was 300 ug of mutant IDH1 20-mer peptide, with topical imiquimod. Sample: PBMCs, taken from a glioma patient whose treatment included an IDH1 peptide vaccine. The source is a woman aged 40 to 50 with glioma.

The chain couples TRBV4-3 to TRBJ2-7, with D possibly being TRBD1 (5 bases). The CDR3 totals 15 residues. The V end was cut by 5 bases, the J end by 3 bases, with 17 bases between. Germline V gene sequence: CDR1 LGHNA, CDR2 YSLEER. CDR3 nucleotide sequence: TGCGCCAGCAGCGAAGGGGCCAGCGTAGACTACGAGCAGTACTTC. This translates into CASSEGASVDYEQYF.

The rearrangement links TRBV7-2 to TRBJ1-1, with D unclear. V was trimmed by 6 bases and J by 1 base, leaving 6 bases between them. CDR1 and CDR2 (germline): SGHTA, FQGNSA. CDR3 size: 12 residues. CDR3 sequence: CASSRANTEAFF. CDR3 coding DNA: TGTGCCAGCAGTAGGGCGAACACTGAAGCTTTCTTT.

This sequence joins TRBV29-1 and TRBJ1-1; D gene ambiguous. Germline V gives CDR1 SQVTM, CDR2 ANQGSEA. This CDR3 spans 9 amino acids. The V end lost 1 base, the J end lost 10 bases, and 4 bases lay between the germline ends. Here the CDR3 reads CSVEGTAFF. CDR3 nucleotides: TGCAGCGTTGAAGGGACAGCTTTCTTT.

The chain links TRBV4-2 to TRBJ2-7; 8 nucleotides align to TRBD1. The V and J ends lost 4 bases and 0 bases, in that order; junction bases with no gene match: 8. CDR3 length: 16 residues. Germline CDR1 and CDR2: LGHNA and YNFKEQ. This CDR3 reads CASSPPGTGGSYEQYF. As DNA, the CDR3 is TGTGCCAGCAGCCCTCCCGGGACAGGAGGCTCCTACGAGCAGTACTTC.

The chain uses TRBV7-2 and TRBJ2-7; TRBD1 matches 8 bases. After removal of 3 bases from V and 5 bases from J, the junction contained 6 bases not matched to a gene. Per the germline V gene, CDR1 is SGHTA and CDR2 is FQGNSA. The CDR3 extends over 14 amino acids. The CDR3, as DNA: TGTGCCAGCAGCTTCCTTGGACAGGGCAACGAGCAGTACTTC. This encodes CASSFLGQGNEQYF.

The chain couples TRBV9 to TRBJ1-5, with D hard to call. Trimming pared 0 bases from V and 4 bases from J, leaving 8 bases between. This CDR3 spans 14 amino acids. Germline values: CDR1 SGDLS, CDR2 YYNGEE. The CDR3 spells CASSVADINQPQHF. CDR3 DNA sequence: TGTGCCAGCAGCGTAGCTGATATAAATCAGCCCCAGCATTTT.

The rearrangement links TRBV10-2 to TRBJ2-5; 9 bases fit TRBD2. This CDR3 has 15 amino acids. V shed 5 bases and J 5 bases; nucleotides not matched to a gene: 9. Germline loops: CDR1 WSHSY, CDR2 SAAADI. In DNA form, the CDR3 reads TGCGCCAGCAGTAAGCGGGGGGATCAGTGGGAGACCCAGTACTTC. Amino acid sequence: CASSKRGDQWETQYF.

This rearrangement joins TRBV2 to TRBJ1-2, with TRBD1 matching 10 bases. This CDR3 has 14 amino acids. The ends lost 4 bases at V and 2 bases at J; junction bases unmatched: 1. Germline CDR1 and CDR2: SNHLY and FYNNEI. The chain's CDR3 is CASSGDRGNYGYTF. CDR3 coding DNA: TGTGCCAGCAGTGGGGACAGGGGAAACTATGGCTACACCTTC.

The rearrangement uses TRBV9 and TRBJ1-1; D might be TRBD1 (5 bases). The CDR3 covers 14 residues. Germline V lookup: CDR1 SGDLS, CDR2 YYNGEE. V lost 2 bases, J lost 5 bases, and 13 bases lay in between. The chain's CDR3 is CASSVDKVGTEAFF. In nucleotides, the CDR3 is TGTGCCAGCAGCGTGGACAAGGTCGGGACTGAAGCTTTCTTT.

This clone has more than one count but fewer than ten. The V and J genes are TRBV25-1 and TRBJ1-1; 7 bases match TRBD1. Trimming cost V 8 bases and J 1 base; bases outside gene matches: 10. The length of the CDR3 is 15 residues. Per the germline V gene, CDR1 is MGHDK and CDR2 is SYGVNS. The CDR3 nucleotides read TGTGCCAGCTCACGTCAGGGGGTCCAGAACACTGAAGCTTTCTTT. It translates to CASSRQGVQNTEAFF.

The chain has TRBV28 and TRBJ2-3; 13 positions agree with TRBD2. V lost 5 bases, J lost 2 bases, and 4 bases stayed unmatched. The germline gives CDR1 MDHEN, CDR2 SYDVKM. CDR3 length: 16 amino acids. CDR3 residues: CASSPTSGRATDTQYF. The CDR3 DNA is TGTGCCAGCAGTCCCACTAGCGGGAGGGCCACAGATACGCAGTATTTT.

CDR3 in DNA: TGTGCCAGCAGCCAACCCCAGGGAACCGGGGAGCTGTTTTTT. It is translated as CASSQPQGTGELFF. V usage is TRBV4-2 and J usage is TRBJ2-2; TRBD1 might be the D (5 bases). V was trimmed by 2 bases and J by 5 bases, leaving 9 bases between them. Germline V gene data show CDR1 as LGHNA and CDR2 as YNFKEQ. This CDR3 contains 14 residues.

The chain carries TRBV18 and TRBJ2-3; 8 bases agree with TRBD1. Losses at the gene ends were 5 bases for V and 7 bases for J; bases not matched to a gene: 11. The CDR3 contains 15 residues. CDR1 is KGHSH and CDR2 is LQKENI in the germline V gene. This CDR3 is CASSSQAGGLNTQYF. The CDR3 DNA sequence: TGTGCCAGCTCATCCCAGGCAGGGGGCTTGAATACGCAGTATTTT.

V usage is TRBV5-5 and J usage is TRBJ2-7, with 9 positions matching TRBD2. The CDR3 runs to 16 residues. The V gene's germline CDR1 is SGHKS and CDR2 YYEKEE (reference sequence). The ends lost 1 base at V and 1 base at J; junction bases unmatched: 6. The CDR3 region is CASSLSPSGNSYEQYF. The CDR3 DNA follows: TGTGCCAGCAGCTTGTCCCCTAGCGGGAATTCCTACGAGCAGTACTTC.

V usage is TRBV2 and J usage is TRBJ1-3; D might be TRBD1 (5 bases). CDR1 SNHLY and CDR2 FYNNEI come from the germline V gene. The CDR3 length is 12 residues. V was pared by 8 bases and J by 3 bases, with 8 bases between. The CDR3 DNA reads as TGTGCCAGCGGGACGGATGGAAACACCATATATTTT. It codes for CASGTDGNTIYF.

The J gene is TRBJ1-2, the V gene TRBV21-1. TRBV21-1 corresponds to a pseudogene. The CDR3 length is 13 residues. CDR3 residues: CASGRPIRYGYTF. The CDR3 DNA is TGTGCCAGCGGACGCCCGATAAGATATGGCTACACCTTC.

DNA for the CDR3: TGTGCCAGCAGTGAGACCCGGGGCGGGGAGCTGTTTTTT. Residues: CASSETRGGELFF. This chain joins TRBV6-1 and TRBJ2-2; TRBD2 is a possible D gene (5 bases). Trimming shortened V by 3 bases and J by 7 bases, and 9 bases separated the two germline ends. CDR3 size: 13 residues. Germline V CDR1 and CDR2: MNHNS, SASEGT.

The gene calls are TRBV28 and TRBJ1-3, with D unclear. V was pared by 7 bases and J by 0 bases, with 19 bases between. Germline assignment: CDR1 MDHEN and CDR2 SYDVKM. CDR3 length equals 17 residues. The CDR3: CASTPPGSGSSGNTIYF. For the CDR3, the DNA is TGTGCCAGCACCCCCCCGGGCAGCGGAAGCTCTGGAAACACCATATATTTT.

The V call is TRBV2, the J call TRBJ1-3; D uncertain. With 4 bases removed from V and 0 bases from J, the gap between germline ends came to 16 bases. There are 17 residues in the CDR3. Germline V lookup: CDR1 SNHLY, CDR2 FYNNEI. The CDR3 DNA reads TGTGCCAGCAGTGCGGTAGCGGGGTCCCCCTCTGGAAACACCATATATTTT. Its protein product is CASSAVAGSPSGNTIYF.

The chain has TRBV18 and TRBJ1-1, with a weak D call TRBD1 (5 bases). The germline V and J ends were trimmed by 3 bases and 11 bases, with 13 bases remaining between them. This CDR3 contains 12 residues. The germline V gene has CDR1 KGHSH and CDR2 LQKENI. The CDR3 region has the DNA TGTGCCAGCTCACCCACAAGGGACGGGGCTTTCTTT. It encodes CASSPTRDGAFF.

The rearrangement links TRBV9 to TRBJ1-1, with D possibly being TRBD1 (5 bases). The germline V and J ends were trimmed by 0 bases and 8 bases, with 8 bases remaining between them. Germline V gene sequence: CDR1 SGDLS, CDR2 YYNGEE. This CDR3 is 12 amino acids long. The CDR3 here is CASSVEGAEAFF. CDR3 bases: TGTGCCAGCAGCGTAGAAGGGGCCGAAGCTTTCTTT.

V is TRBV7-9 and J is TRBJ2-2, with D unresolved. Deletions cut 4 bases from V and 5 bases from J, with 14 bases between. Germline-derived CDR1 and CDR2 are SEHNR and FQNEAQ (reference sequence). The CDR3 length is 15 residues. The CDR3 protein is CASSSKPTKTGELFF. Written as DNA, the CDR3 is TGTGCCAGCAGCTCAAAACCTACAAAAACCGGGGAGCTGTTTTTT.

CDR3 bases: TGTGCCAGCAGTTTATGGGCGGGCCAACCCTACGAGCAGTACTTC. This codes for CASSLWAGQPYEQYF. The chain recombines TRBV27 with TRBJ2-7, with D possibly TRBD2 on 5 matching bases. V lost 1 base, J lost 2 bases, and 12 bases lay in between. Looked up from germline, CDR1 is MNHEY and CDR2 is SMNVEV (reference sequence). The CDR3 covers 15 residues.

This clone has just a few counts. V and J are TRBV14 and TRBJ2-1; weak D call: TRBD2 (6 bases). CDR3 length: 14 amino acids. Trimming took off 4 bases at V and 2 bases at J, with 9 bases between the two ends. CDR1 and CDR2 (germline): SGHDN, FVKESK. The CDR3 sequence is CASSLAATYNEQFF. The CDR3 DNA reads as TGTGCCAGCAGCCTAGCGGCAACCTACAATGAGCAGTTCTTC.

This clone was seen only once. The V gene is TRBV7-6, the J gene TRBJ2-7; D might be TRBD1 (6 bases). V lost 0 bases to trimming and J lost 2 bases, with 14 bases between them. CDR1 and CDR2 (germline): SGHVS, FNYEAQ. CDR3 length: 16 residues. In DNA form, the CDR3 reads TGTGCCAGCAGCTTAGCATCAGGGGCTCGGGCCTACGAGCAGTACTTC. This translates into CASSLASGARAYEQYF.

V is TRBV14 and J is TRBJ2-6, with TRBD1 as a possible D gene (5 bases). V gave up 0 bases and J gave up 3 bases, with 6 bases separating them. Per the germline V gene, CDR1 is SGHDN and CDR2 is FVKESK. The CDR3 is 15 amino acids. The CDR3 region is CASSQEGVGANVLTF. For the CDR3, the DNA is TGTGCCAGCAGCCAAGAAGGGGTTGGGGCCAACGTCCTGACTTTC.

V is TRBV28 and J is TRBJ2-7; D is unclear. V was trimmed by 10 bases and J by 0 bases, leaving 13 bases between them. The CDR3 has 13 amino acids. Germline V gene lookup returns CDR1 MDHEN and CDR2 SYDVKM. The CDR3 nucleotides read TGTGCCACCTCCGGGCCAGCCTCCTACGAGCAGTACTTC. Translating gives CATSGPASYEQYF.

This chain joins TRBV19 and TRBJ2-5, with 9 bases matching TRBD1. The CDR3 extends over 16 amino acids. Germline CDR1 is LNHDA and CDR2 is SQIVND (reference sequence). V gave up 5 bases and J gave up 9 bases; unmatched junction bases: 16. CDR3 in amino acids: CASSSHDRGRGGSQYF. The DNA for the CDR3 is TGTGCCAGTAGTTCACACGACAGGGGGAGAGGAGGGTCCCAGTACTTC.

This clone was observed a handful of times. This rearrangement joins TRBV5-4 to TRBJ2-2; 8 bases agree with TRBD2. After removal of 2 bases from V and 4 bases from J, the junction contained 16 bases not matched to a gene. Germline CDR1 is SGHNT and CDR2 is YYREEE (reference sequence). CDR3 length equals 19 residues. The CDR3 DNA is TGTGCCAGCAGCTTTACCTTGGCGGGAGGACTCTTTGGCACCGGGGAGCTGTTTTTT. Protein: CASSFTLAGGLFGTGELFF.

This clone was counted once. V is TRBV30 and J is TRBJ1-2; possible D gene TRBD1, 5 bases. V was pared by 1 base and J by 6 bases, with 12 bases between. The CDR3 runs 13 residues. Germline V gene sequence: CDR1 GTSNPN, CDR2 SVGIG (reference sequence). As DNA, the CDR3 is TGTGCCTGGAGTGGTCGCAGGGATAATGGCTACACCTTC. Amino acid sequence: CAWSGRRDNGYTF.

The V and J genes are TRBV4-2 and TRBJ2-1, with D tentatively TRBD2 (5 bases). Between the trimmed V and J ends, which lost 5 bases and 0 bases, there was a span of 14 bases. The CDR3 runs to 16 residues. Germline values: CDR1 LGHNA, CDR2 YNFKEQ. CDR3 loop: CASSLHEGSSYNEQFF. In DNA, the CDR3 is TGTGCCAGCAGCTTACATGAGGGCAGCTCCTACAATGAGCAGTTCTTC.